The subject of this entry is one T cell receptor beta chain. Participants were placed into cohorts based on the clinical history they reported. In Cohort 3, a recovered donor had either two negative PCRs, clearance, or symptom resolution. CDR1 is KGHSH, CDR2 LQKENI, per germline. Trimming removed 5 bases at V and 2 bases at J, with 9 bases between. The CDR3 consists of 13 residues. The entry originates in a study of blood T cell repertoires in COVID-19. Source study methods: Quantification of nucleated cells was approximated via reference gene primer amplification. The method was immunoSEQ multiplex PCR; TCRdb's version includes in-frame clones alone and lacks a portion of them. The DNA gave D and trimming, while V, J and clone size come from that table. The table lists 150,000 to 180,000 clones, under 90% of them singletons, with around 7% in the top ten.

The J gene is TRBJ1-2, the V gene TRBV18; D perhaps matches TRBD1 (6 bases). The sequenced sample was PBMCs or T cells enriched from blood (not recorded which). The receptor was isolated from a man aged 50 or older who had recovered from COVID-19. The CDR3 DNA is TGTGCCAGCTCAGAAGACAGGAACTATGGCTACACCTTC. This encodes CASSEDRNYGYTF.